This record covers a single T cell receptor beta chain. Antigen specificity is unknown. The data were produced by immunoSEQ multiplex PCR, yet TCRdb's version contains in-frame clones alone and is incomplete. Of tens of thousands of clones listed, 50% to 70% are singletons. This sample was included in a study of shared clonotypes between healthy human individuals. Study overall: Aged between 18 and 49, the donors were two women and three men. Regarding the study as a whole: Approximately 5.4% of naive CD4 clonotypes were common to a few donors. Enrolling few donors narrowed the genetic and exposure-history diversity that was represented.

Trimming removed 2 bases at V and 3 bases at J, with 2 bases between. The CDR3 spans 11 residues. CDR1 and CDR2 from the germline V gene are SEHNR and FQNEAQ (reference sequence). CD45RO+ cells joined CCR7-negative CD45RA+ TemRA cells to form CD8 memory. The source is a man under 40 in good health. The sequenced sample consisted of memory CD8+ T cells sorted from blood. As for subset: CD45RO+ cells pooled with CCR7-negative TemRA cells. The chain combines TRBV7-9 with TRBJ2-7; no clear D. Here the CDR3 reads CASSLSYEQYF. DNA for the CDR3: TGTGCCAGCAGCTTAAGCTACGAGCAGTACTTC.